The clone carrying this T cell receptor beta chain has ten or more counts. V was shortened by 2 bases and J by 5 bases, with 8 bases between the two germline ends. Germline CDR1 and CDR2: SGDLS and YYNGEE. The CDR3 is 13 amino acids. TCRdb passed the 5' RACE reads through MiXCR, listing each CDR3 protein once. The data hold tens of thousands of distinct CDR3 sequences, with less than 35% observed a single time. The sequenced sample consisted of memory CD4+ T cells sorted from a lymph node. Subset specified: memory CD4+ T cells, CD4+CD45RO+CD25-. The chain combines TRBV9 with TRBJ1-5; tentative D call: TRBD1 (6 bases). The TCR was taken from a female donor with breast cancer. The DNA of the CDR3 is TGTGCCAGCAGCGTCGCAGGGGATCAGCCCCAGCATTTT. Translation gives CASSVAGDQPQHF.